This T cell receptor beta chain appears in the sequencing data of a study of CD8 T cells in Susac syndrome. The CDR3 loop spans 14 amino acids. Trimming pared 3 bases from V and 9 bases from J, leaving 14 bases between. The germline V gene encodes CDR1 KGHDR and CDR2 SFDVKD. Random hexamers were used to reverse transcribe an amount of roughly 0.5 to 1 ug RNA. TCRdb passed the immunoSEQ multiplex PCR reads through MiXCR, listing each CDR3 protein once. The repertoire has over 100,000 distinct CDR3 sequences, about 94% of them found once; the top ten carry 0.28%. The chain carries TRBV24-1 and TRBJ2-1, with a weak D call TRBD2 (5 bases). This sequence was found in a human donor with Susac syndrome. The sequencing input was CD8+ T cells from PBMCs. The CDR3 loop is CATSDPRRAAEQFF. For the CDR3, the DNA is TGTGCCACCAGTGATCCCCGCCGAGCGGCTGAGCAGTTCTTC.